This entry features one TCR beta chain sequence. The antigen remains unidentified. This sample is part of a study of vaccination effects on CD4 cells after COVID-19. Study details: Sampling occurred a median 72 days post second dose, range 14 to 241. Study outcomes and limitations: Infection- and vaccine-induced clones contracted markedly late after vaccination.

Measured with immunoSEQ multiplex PCR; TCRdb has only the in-frame clones, and not every one. This repertoire shows about 22,000 clones, about three quarters found once; its top ten account for 10%. The ViraFEST assay expanded antigen-specific CD4+ T cells with viral peptide pools before sequencing. Upon completion of around ten days in culture, CD4+ T cells were isolated. All participants had two doses of either the BNT162b2 or mRNA-1273 vaccine. People in the vaccine group had not been infected with SARS-CoV-2 before, and their nucleocapsid antibodies were negative. Per the germline V gene, CDR1 is SGHTS and CDR2 is YDEGEE. The CDR3 is 15 residues long. The V end lost 2 bases, the J end lost 2 bases, and 12 bases lay between the germline ends.

The sample was CD4+ T cells from PBMCs cultured with HCoV-NL63 spike peptides, taken after COVID-19 vaccination. The chain carries TRBV5-8 and TRBJ2-3, with D uncertain. This clonotype originated in a human donor who received a COVID-19 vaccine. CDR3 sequence: CASSFGPAYTDTQYF. Here the CDR3 DNA reads TGTGCCAGCAGCTTTGGACCTGCCTACACAGATACGCAGTATTTT.